The clone carrying this T cell receptor (beta chain) was seen many times. The antigen is not known. The CDR3 runs 13 residues. With 7 bases removed from V and 4 bases from J, the gap between germline ends came to 10 bases. This specimen belongs to a study of T-cell reconstitution after alpha-beta-depleted transplantation in children. A TCRbeta library incorporating unique molecular identifiers was prepared. TCRdb reprocessed the PCR reads via MiXCR and lists one record per CDR3 protein. Of approximately 800,000 distinct CDR3 sequences listed, less than 20% are singletons. Whole-study findings and limits: Some patients owed their high day-60 TCRbeta diversity to surviving recipient T cells and thymic progenitors.

Sequences were derived from PBMCs, mostly from graft donor cells, sampled 360 days after TCRalphabeta/CD19-depleted stem cell transplant. The sequence was obtained from a male patient between 10 and 17 years old who had a stem cell transplant for acute lymphoblastic leukemia, so the T cells may come from the graft donor. The V gene is TRBV12-3 or TRBV12-4, the J gene TRBJ2-2; unclear D gene. The CDR3 nucleotides read TGTGCCAGCACCCCCTCCCGCACCGGGGAGCTGTTTTTT. This translates into CASTPSRTGELFF.